Sequencing of this TCR beta chain was carried out in a study of beta chain features in type 1 diabetes. Study-wide results and caveats: Among type 1 diabetes patients, VDJ junctions had fewer insertions and more deletions. Across all four CD4+ subsets, people with type 1 diabetes showed modestly shorter TCRB CDR3s.

Expressed TCRB transcripts were sequenced because the entire RNA isolate underwent reverse transcription. The assay was immunoSEQ multiplex PCR, and TCRdb's table has in-frame clones only and misses some. The profile shows about 120,000 clones, 16% of them singletons. There are 14 residues in the CDR3. The ends lost 2 bases at V and 4 bases at J; junction bases unmatched: 5. Germline CDR1 SGHRS, CDR2 YFSETQ. Comments on this clone: Antigen: not known.

The sequence was collected from a man younger than 40 with type 1 diabetes. The source material was central memory CD4+ T cells from blood. V and J are TRBV5-1 and TRBJ2-5, with 7 nucleotides matching TRBD1. CDR3 sequence: CASSLQGSGETQYF. In nucleotides, the CDR3 is TGCGCCAGCAGCTTACAGGGGAGTGGAGAGACCCAGTACTTC. Combining the CDR3 with reference TRBV5-1 and TRBJ2-5 gives the whole variable domain KAGVTQTPRYLIKTRGQQVTLSCSPISGHRSVSWYQQTPGQGLQFLFEYFSETQRNKGNFPGRFSGRQFSNSRSEMNVSTLELGDSALYLCASSLQGSGETQYFGPGTRLLVL.